This TCR beta chain emerged from a study of CD8+ T cells in alopecia areata (dated by TCRdb to 2016 to 2019). Regarding the research as a whole: The treated patients took part in an open-label pilot trial in which moderate-to-severe alopecia areata was treated with oral tofacitinib at 5 to 10 mg twice daily. Tofacitinib was administered for 6 to 18 months, and 6 months of follow-up off drug were then conducted to assess delayed response and recurrence. For the treated patients, the SALT score, which quantifies what percentage of scalp surface area is affected, served as the measure of disease severity. To study T cell clonal expansion in alopecia areata, the researchers applied high-throughput TCRbeta sequencing to both the C3H/HeJ mouse model and human patients. Scalp tissue and sorted CD4+ and CD8+ peripheral blood T cells from patchy and totalis/universalis alopecia areata patients and from healthy controls were covered by human TCRbeta sequencing. Tofacitinib-treated patients had biopsies at baseline and at 4 and 24 weeks of treatment, with a later scalp biopsy in several patients. Scalp clonality was compared among normal scalp (n=4), patchy alopecia areata scalp (n=8), and alopecia totalis/universalis scalp (n=8). RNA came from the PAXgene miRNA kit for fixed scalp, the miRNeasy kit for PBMCs, and the RNeasy kit for mouse skin. TCRbeta CDR3 regions were amplified by immunoSEQ multiplex PCR with 35 Vbeta forward and 13 Jbeta reverse primers.

The V end loses 4 bases and the J end loses 3 bases, and a stretch of 21 bases separates them. The germline V gene sets CDR1 to SQVTM and CDR2 to ANQGSEA. The CDR3 starts with the cysteine, ends with the phenylalanine, and has 16 residues. CDR3 DNA only is kept here, 48 bases in frame from base 1. This specimen's time point label, interpreted: about 5 months on oral tofacitinib. According to the study, the label for this sample's treatment or condition signals: oral pan-JAK inhibitor, 5-10 mg twice daily. Peripheral blood and lesional scalp punch biopsies were obtained from patients with alopecia areata. PBMCs were isolated by density centrifugation and stained for CD3, CD4 and CD8, after which CD4+ and CD8+ T cells were sorted on a FACSAria. What the authors observed across the whole study: Unlike mouse skin, which is dominated by gammadelta T cells, normal human skin has resident alphabeta T cells that are also sequenced, and this complicates analysis of the scalp TCR repertoire. Tofacitinib significantly lowered scalp clonality and the number of expanded CD8+ clones among the top 100 scalp clones. Shared TCR sequences between patients were less evident than in mice, which may be partly attributable to HLA diversity in the patient population. Many expanded lesional clones were found to persist in scalp and blood during tofacitinib treatment, and relapse after treatment cessation may be partly explained by this persistence. Compared with normal scalp, lesional scalp, particularly in alopecia totalis/universalis, had higher clonality and more expanded CD8+ clones, which suggests antigenic drive. Because the treated cohort was small and included a single nonresponder, larger studies are needed to assess links between baseline CD8+ expansion and response.

As concerns this clone: Its antigen has not been determined. Base qualities are not at hand, and no much larger clone is one base apart.

The library was obtained by the immunoSEQ multiplex PCR assay. To provide template for TCR sequencing, every sample had RNA extracted and reverse transcribed into cDNA. First-strand cDNA was synthesized using SuperScript III with a 2:1 mix of oligo-dT and random hexamers. A synthetic immune receptor repertoire was used to gauge amplification bias, and whatever bias remained was removed computationally. The source study handled its data this way. Raw reads were preprocessed to remove errors, and CDR3 was defined by IMGT conventions from the conserved cysteine to phenylalanine. To get clonality, Shannon entropy was normalized by log2 of the number of productive unique TCRs and the result was subtracted from 1. Whether scalp clones were CD4 or CD8 was inferred by matching scalp TCRbeta sequences against CD4 and CD8 repertoires sorted from blood. TCRdb mirrors the immuneACCESS table, restricted to in-frame sequences. Some clones are absent from its copies; in checked studies, under half trace to an unresolved V gene, and the reason for the others is unknown. That table supplies the V and J calls and clone size; D and trimming were determined from the DNA. The sample contains about 110,000 clones, 84% of them found a single time. The ten largest account for under 25% of the sample.

This clonotype was obtained from a human donor with alopecia areata. The chain employs TRBV29-1 and TRBJ2-5; TRBD2 is a weak D gene call, 8 bases matching. Sequences were derived from CD8+ T cells sorted from blood, sampled at week 24, from a patient treated with tofacitinib. The DNA sequence is given as TGCAGCGTTGCAGACAGGGCCGGGGGGGAGGAAGAGACCCAGTACTTC. Its protein is CSVADRAGGEEETQYF.